This TCR beta chain derives from a study of blood T cell repertoires in COVID-19. Of note for this clone: The identical CDR3 is also encoded by other nucleotide sequences in the sample.

This CDR3 contains 13 residues. V lost 3 bases to trimming and J lost 4 bases; unmatched junction nucleotides: 3. Looked up from germline, CDR1 is SGHRS and CDR2 is YFSETQ. The method was immunoSEQ multiplex PCR; TCRdb's version includes in-frame clones alone and lacks a portion of them. The table records about 100,000 clones, around 85% of them present only once. Sequencing was carried out using peripheral blood. The chain is built from TRBV5-1 and TRBJ1-2, with 7 bases lining up with TRBD1. The TCR originated in a human donor in a cohort sampled during active COVID-19. The CDR3 region is CASSSGTAYGYTF. CDR3 nucleotides: TGCGCCAGCAGCTCCGGGACAGCCTATGGCTACACCTTC. Together with reference TRBV5-1 and TRBJ1-2, the CDR3 gives the full variable domain: KAGVTQTPRYLIKTRGQQVTLSCSPISGHRSVSWYQQTPGQGLQFLFEYFSETQRNKGNFPGRFSGRQFSNSRSEMNVSTLELGDSALYLCASSSGTAYGYTFGSGTRLTVV.